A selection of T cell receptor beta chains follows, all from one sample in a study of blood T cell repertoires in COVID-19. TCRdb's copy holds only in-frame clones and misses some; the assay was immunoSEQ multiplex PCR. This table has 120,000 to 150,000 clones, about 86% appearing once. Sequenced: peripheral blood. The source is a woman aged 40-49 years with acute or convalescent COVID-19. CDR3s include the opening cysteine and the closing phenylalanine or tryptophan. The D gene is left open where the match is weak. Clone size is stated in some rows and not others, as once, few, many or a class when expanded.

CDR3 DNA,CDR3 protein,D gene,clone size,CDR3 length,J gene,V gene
TGTGCCAGTAATTTGAGTGCCTATAATTCACCCCTCCACTTT,CASNLSAYNSPLHF,-,-,14,TRBJ1-6,TRBV6-4
TGTGCCAGCAGTGTCGAGACAGGGGATCGGAGCAATCAGCCCCAGCATTTT,CASSVETGDRSNQPQHF,TRBD1,once,17,TRBJ1-5,TRBV2
TGTGCCAGCAGCTTCTGGACAGGGGGCCGTGAGCAGTTCTTC,CASSFWTGGREQFF,TRBD1,-,14,TRBJ2-1,TRBV7-6
TGTGCCAGTAGTAGAAACCGGCTAGCGGGGACCTACGAGCAGTACTTC,CASSRNRLAGTYEQYF,TRBD2,-,16,TRBJ2-7,TRBV19
TGTGCCAGCCGCCAACTCGGGGACAATGAGCAGTTCTTC,CASRQLGDNEQFF,-,-,13,TRBJ2-1,TRBV6-2/TRBV6-3
TGTGCCAGCGCGCAGGACTCGAACACTGAAGCTTTCTTT,CASAQDSNTEAFF,-,-,13,TRBJ1-1,TRBV6-4
TGTGCCAGCAGCTTGGGGCTCGGGGACTCCTACAATGAGCAGTTCTTC,CASSLGLGDSYNEQFF,-,once,16,TRBJ2-1,TRBV5-4
TGTGCCAGCAGCGGGGGGAGACAGGGGTACCAAGAGACCCAGTACTTC,CASSGGRQGYQETQYF,TRBD1,-,16,TRBJ2-5,TRBV7-2
TGTGCCTGGAGTGGGACAGACCGAAACACCATATATTTT,CAWSGTDRNTIYF,-,few,13,TRBJ1-3,TRBV30
TGTGCCAGCAGCTTATATTCGGGAGGTTACTACAATGAGCAGTTCTTC,CASSLYSGGYYNEQFF,TRBD2,-,16,TRBJ2-1,TRBV13
TGTGCCAGCAGCTCCGCTAACAATGAGCAGTTCTTC,CASSSANNEQFF,-,-,12,TRBJ2-1,TRBV7-3
TGTGCCAGGAGGGGACTAGCGGCCGGGGAGCTGTTTTTT,CARRGLAAGELFF,TRBD2,once,13,TRBJ2-2,TRBV5-4
TGTGCCAGCAGTTCCATGAGGGTCTCTAACTATGGCTACACCTTC,CASSSMRVSNYGYTF,-,-,15,TRBJ1-2,TRBV28
TGTGCCAGCAGCCTTGGACAGGGGGTAACAGGGGGCTACACCTTC,CASSLGQGVTGGYTF,TRBD1,-,15,TRBJ1-2,TRBV5-4
TGCGCCAGCAGCTTGGAACAGCTCATGAACACTGAAGCTTTCTTT,CASSLEQLMNTEAFF,-,-,15,TRBJ1-1,TRBV5-1
TGTGCCAGCAGCTTAGGGGGGGGCTACGAGCAGTACTTC,CASSLGGGYEQYF,TRBD2,-,13,TRBJ2-7,TRBV11-2
TGTGCCACCAGTGCCGTGGGAGGAGGTGGCAATCAGCCCCAGCATTTT,CATSAVGGGGNQPQHF,-,-,16,TRBJ1-5,TRBV24-1
TGCAGTGCTAGGGAGATTCTCGGACTGTTTTTT,CSAREILGLFF,-,-,11,TRBJ1-4,TRBV20-1
TGTGCCAGCAGTGAAGCCGGGAGGCTAGAGCCAGATACGCAGTATTTT,CASSEAGRLEPDTQYF,TRBD2,few,16,TRBJ2-3,TRBV2
TGTGCCTGGAGTTCGGGACAGGGACAGCCCCAGCATTTT,CAWSSGQGQPQHF,TRBD1,-,13,TRBJ1-5,TRBV30
TGTGCCAGCAGCACCTCGACAGGGTCCTACAATGAGCAGTTCTTC,CASSTSTGSYNEQFF,TRBD1,-,15,TRBJ2-1,TRBV7-2
TGTGCCAGCAGTTTGGTCCCGAGCTCCTACAATGAGCAGTTCTTC,CASSLVPSSYNEQFF,-,-,15,TRBJ2-1,TRBV27
TGTGCCAGTAGTACCGAGCGGGGAGTCTATAGCAATCAGCCCCAGCATTTT,CASSTERGVYSNQPQHF,-,-,17,TRBJ1-5,TRBV19
TGTGCCAGCTCACCCTGGGGCGCAGATACGCAGTATTTT,CASSPWGADTQYF,-,-,13,TRBJ2-3,TRBV18
TGTGCCAGCAGTTGGCGGGCTGCGGGCACGGCTAACTATGGCTACACCTTC,CASSWRAAGTANYGYTF,-,-,17,TRBJ1-2,TRBV6-2/TRBV6-3
TGTGCCAGCTCAAACAGGGGAGAGACCCAGTACTTC,CASSNRGETQYF,TRBD1,-,12,TRBJ2-5,TRBV18
TGTGCCAGCAGCCTCCGGGACAGCATCTATGGCTACACCTTC,CASSLRDSIYGYTF,TRBD1,-,14,TRBJ1-2,TRBV3-1/TRBV3-2
TGCAGCGTCGCTCCCGGGACAGCGAATGAAAAACTGTTTTTT,CSVAPGTANEKLFF,TRBD1,-,14,TRBJ1-4,TRBV29-1
TGTGCCAGCAGTTTATCGAGCGTCGGGGAGGTCCCTCTGGAGCAGTACTTC,CASSLSSVGEVPLEQYF,-,-,17,TRBJ2-7,TRBV27
TGTGCCAGCAGTTACTCGCAGGGGAACACTGAAGCTTTCTTT,CASSYSQGNTEAFF,-,-,14,TRBJ1-1,TRBV6-5
TGTGCCAGCAGCAAAGGGTGTACTAGAGTGTTTAATGAAAAACTGTTTTTT,CASSKGCTRVFNEKLFF,-,-,17,TRBJ1-4,TRBV21-1
TGTGCCATCAGTCCGAACAGGGGCATGGGGTATGGCTACACCTTC,CAISPNRGMGYGYTF,TRBD1,-,15,TRBJ1-2,TRBV10-3
TGCGCCAGCAGCCAAGATTCTACAGGCGACACTGAAGCTTTCTTT,CASSQDSTGDTEAFF,-,-,15,TRBJ1-1,TRBV4-3
TGTGCCAGCAGCCAGCGGGAGCCCTCCTACGAGCAGTACTTC,CASSQREPSYEQYF,TRBD2,-,14,TRBJ2-7,TRBV27
TGTGCCAGCAGTTTAAAACCAGACAGGAGTTCCTACGAGCAGTACTTC,CASSLKPDRSSYEQYF,-,-,16,TRBJ2-7,TRBV27
TGTGCCAGCAGTTGGACGGGACAAGGACTCTACGAGCAGTACTTC,CASSWTGQGLYEQYF,-,-,15,TRBJ2-7,TRBV27
TGTGCCAGCAGCGCCAGAGGGGGGGCTTACAATGAGCAGTTCTTC,CASSARGGAYNEQFF,-,-,15,TRBJ2-1,TRBV6-4
TGTGCCAGCAGTTTGCGGCTAGCGGCCGGGGAGCTGTTTTTT,CASSLRLAAGELFF,TRBD2,-,14,TRBJ2-2,TRBV27
TGTGCCAGCAGCCCCCTTGCGGAGTTGAAGGAACTGTTTTTT,CASSPLAELKELFF,-,few,14,TRBJ1-4,TRBV3-1/TRBV3-2
TGTGCCAGCAGCTTAGTAGCGGGAGGTACCTACGAGCAGTACTTC,CASSLVAGGTYEQYF,TRBD2,-,15,TRBJ2-7,TRBV7-2
TGTGCCAGCAGCGTAGAGGGACAGGGCTTCGGAAACACCATATATTTT,CASSVEGQGFGNTIYF,TRBD1,few,16,TRBJ1-3,TRBV9
TGTGCCAGCAGTGACCGGGGAGAGTGGGGCACCATATATTTT,CASSDRGEWGTIYF,-,few,14,TRBJ1-3,TRBV2
TGTGCCACCAAACACAGGGGCGCCCTGGGGGTAATGAACACTGAAGCTTTCTTT,CATKHRGALGVMNTEAFF,-,-,18,TRBJ1-1,TRBV21-1
TGTGCCAGCAGCCGGACTAGCGGGAGGGAGACCCAGTACTTC,CASSRTSGRETQYF,TRBD2,-,14,TRBJ2-5,TRBV5-7
TGTGCCAGCAGCTTAGTGGCTAGCGGACGGGAGACCCAGTACTTC,CASSLVASGRETQYF,TRBD2,-,15,TRBJ2-5,TRBV7-8
TGTGCCAGCTCACTAGCGGGCTTTAAGGCAGATACGCAGTATTTT,CASSLAGFKADTQYF,TRBD2,-,15,TRBJ2-3,TRBV18
TGTGCCAGCAGCTGGGGACACCTCCAAGAGACCCAGTACTTC,CASSWGHLQETQYF,-,-,14,TRBJ2-5,TRBV7-2
TGTGCCAGCAGTTTGAGGGACAGGGCCCACGAGCAGTACTTC,CASSLRDRAHEQYF,TRBD1,-,14,TRBJ2-7,TRBV6-2/TRBV6-3
TGTGCCAGCAGCTTAAGGACAGGGTGGGACAACTACGAGCAGTACTTC,CASSLRTGWDNYEQYF,TRBD1,-,16,TRBJ2-7,TRBV5-5
TGTGCCAGCTCAGCTCCAGGGGGCCTGGACAATCAGCCCCAGCATTTT,CASSAPGGLDNQPQHF,TRBD1,-,16,TRBJ1-5,TRBV18
TGTGCCAGCAGCCCGGGACAGGGTATCTACGAGCAGTACTTC,CASSPGQGIYEQYF,TRBD1,-,14,TRBJ2-7,TRBV7-9
TGTGCCAGCAGCTTAGATGACAGGCCCACCGGGGAGCTGTTTTTT,CASSLDDRPTGELFF,-,-,15,TRBJ2-2,TRBV7-9
TGTGCCAGCAGCCAAGCGGCTAGCGTTCGGGACGAGCAGTACTTC,CASSQAASVRDEQYF,-,-,15,TRBJ2-7,TRBV3-1/TRBV3-2
TGTGCCAGCAGCTTCACAGCGGGGATTAGAGAGACCCAGTACTTC,CASSFTAGIRETQYF,TRBD2,-,15,TRBJ2-5,TRBV7-9
TGTGCCAGCAGCTTAGATTACGGGAGACAGGGGGCTCCCCCGGACTATGGCTACACCTTC,CASSLDYGRQGAPPDYGYTF,TRBD1,-,20,TRBJ1-2,TRBV11-3